This T cell receptor beta chain emerged from a study of blood T cell repertoires in COVID-19. Across the whole study: Samples representing acute and convalescent COVID-19 were sourced from the United States, Italy and Spain. T cells, B-cell-depleted T cells, or PBMCs provided the cDNA or gDNA that served as material.

In Seattle, patients joined the study during active infection and were tracked longitudinally. The CDR3 spans 16 residues. In germline, CDR1 is SGHDN, CDR2 FVKESK. Of note for this clone: A junction end diverges from the germline sequence, so it may reflect a read error.

Authors' analysis steps: Amplification from reference gene primers served as the basis for estimated nucleated cell counts. TCRdb's table, derived via immunoSEQ multiplex PCR, lists solely in-frame clones and lacks some. The DNA was the basis for D and trimming; V, J and clone size are from that table. Here the sample spans 200,000 to 250,000 clones, 70% to 90% being singletons. The V call is TRBV14, the J call TRBJ1-1, with TRBD1 matching 7 bases. Sequences were obtained from peripheral blood. This receptor was taken from a man aged 50 or older with COVID-19, enrolled during active disease. Here the CDR3 reads CVSSAFAGTANTEAFF. The CDR3 coding sequence is TGTGTCAGCAGCGCGTTCGCAGGGACAGCAAACACTGAAGCTTTCTTT.